This TCR beta chain comes out of a study of early T cells in non-severe SARS-CoV-2 infection. Each CDR3 protein gets one entry after TCRdb re-called the 5' RACE reads with MiXCR. Seen here are some 30,000 distinct CDR3 sequences, 4.5% observed once, and the top ten hold about 6%. This clonotype was seen a few times. Sequenced sample: whole blood. The TCR originated in an adult who was a healthcare worker with PCR-confirmed SARS-CoV-2 infection or an uninfected control (not recorded which).

CDR3 protein: CASSLTPRLEQYF. CDR3 nucleotides: TGTGCCAGCAGCTTAACCCCTAGGTTGGAGCAGTACTTC. This chain joins TRBV7-6 and TRBJ2-7; D unresolved. This CDR3 comprises 13 residues. Per the germline V gene, CDR1 is SGHVS and CDR2 is FNYEAQ. V gave up 2 bases and J gave up 7 bases, with 12 bases separating them.